The rows below give T cell receptor beta chains drawn from one sample of a study of T cells in Graves' hyperthyroidism and ophthalmopathy. TCRdb fed the multiplex PCR reads into MiXCR, producing one record per CDR3 protein. The sample yields about 320,000 distinct CDR3 sequences, approximately 15% seen once. The source material was blood. Receptors originate from a man between 25 and 39 years old with Graves' hyperthyroidism. Both conserved end residues are part of each CDR3. D genes are given only for firm matches. The size entry is marked missing in some rows and otherwise reads once, few, many or a size class.

-,TRBJ1-1,TRBV29-1,-,TGCAGCGTGGGGGGACTCCGAAAACGGGGTGAAGCTTTCTTT,CSVGGLRKRGEAFF
-,TRBJ1-2,TRBV20-1,-,TGCAGTGCTTCTAGCAATGGCTACACCTTC,CSASSNGYTF
-,TRBJ2-7,TRBV15,once,TGTGCCACCAGCAAAGCGGAGCAGCTACAAGAGCAGTACTTC,CATSKAEQLQEQYF
-,TRBJ1-5,TRBV27,few,TGTGCCAGCGGGACTTCAGGGGATGGCAATCAGCCCCAGCATTTT,CASGTSGDGNQPQHF
TRBD1,TRBJ1-5,TRBV7-8,many,TGTGCCAGCAGCTTAAAAGACAGGGAGAGTAGCGGCAATCAGCCCCAGCATTTT,CASSLKDRESSGNQPQHF
-,TRBJ2-4,TRBV12-3/TRBV12-4,few,TGTGCCAGCAGTTTTGTCTGGGATCAAACCGGGCCGGGCCCAAACATTCAGTACTTC,CASSFVWDQTGPGPNIQYF
-,TRBJ2-2,TRBV30,-,TGTGCCTGGAGTGGGATTCGAGGGGTCACCGGGGAGCTGTTTTTT,CAWSGIRGVTGELFF
-,TRBJ2-7,TRBV5-1,many,TGCGCCAGCAGCTTGGGGGCCCACCCGGGGGAGCAGTACTTC,CASSLGAHPGEQYF
TRBD2,TRBJ2-1,TRBV5-1,-,TGCGCCAGCAGCTTAGCGGGAGGGCCGAGGGAGCAGTTCTTC,CASSLAGGPREQFF
-,TRBJ1-6,TRBV2,many,TGTGCCAGCAGTGGACAGGCCGGTTTGAGCTCCTATAATTCACCCCTCCACTTT,CASSGQAGLSSYNSPLHF